This is a list of T cell receptor beta chains from one sample in a study of blood T cells in healthy people across ages. MiXCR, applied by TCRdb to the 5' RACE reads, yields one record per CDR3 protein. Here the sample spans about 580,000 distinct CDR3 sequences, more than 45% being singletons. Sequencing was done on a sample of blood. The source of these receptors is a man aged 80 or over in good health. CDR3s include the opening cysteine and the closing phenylalanine or tryptophan. Fields, in order: D gene, J gene, CDR3 length, clone size, V gene, CDR3 protein, CDR3 DNA. D genes are given only for firm matches. Only part of the rows carry a size: once, few, many, or a class if the clone is expanded.

NA TRBJ2-3 14 NA TRBV15 CATSRNRVTDTQYF TGTGCCACCAGCAGGAACAGGGTTACAGATACGCAGTATTTT
TRBD2 TRBJ2-1 15 NA TRBV20-1 CSAREWLAGGNEQFF TGCAGTGCTAGAGAGTGGCTAGCGGGAGGCAATGAGCAGTTCTTC
TRBD2 TRBJ2-1 13 NA TRBV7-2 CASSLGLAGVPFF TGTGCCAGCAGCTTAGGACTAGCGGGAGTTCCGTTCTTC
NA TRBJ2-7 15 NA TRBV20-1 CSARVPSPETYEQYF TGCAGTGCTAGAGTACCCTCACCGGAGACCTACGAGCAGTACTTC
TRBD1 TRBJ2-7 15 NA TRBV7-9 CVSRGEDRDLYEQYF TGTGTCAGCAGGGGAGAGGACAGGGATCTTTACGAGCAGTACTTC
TRBD1 TRBJ2-7 14 NA TRBV20-1 CSARDSKRTYEQYF TGCAGTGCTCGGGACAGCAAAAGAACCTACGAGCAGTACTTC
NA TRBJ2-6 14 NA TRBV29-1 CSTSGGPGANVLTF TGCAGCACCTCAGGCGGCCCTGGGGCCAACGTCCTGACTTTC
NA TRBJ2-5 14 few TRBV9 CASSARGDQETQYF TGTGCCAGCAGCGCGCGTGGAGACCAAGAGACCCAGTACTTC
NA TRBJ2-1 14 NA TRBV4-3 CASSQDLWSNEQFF TGCGCCAGCAGCCAAGATCTCTGGTCTAATGAGCAGTTCTTC
TRBD2 TRBJ2-7 15 NA TRBV20-1 CSARDRSGGSYEQYF TGCAGTGCTAGAGATCGTAGCGGGGGAAGCTACGAGCAGTACTTC
TRBD2 TRBJ2-1 15 few TRBV5-6 CASSLAGGVPNEQFF TGTGCCAGCAGCTTGGCCGGGGGGGTCCCCAATGAGCAGTTCTTC
NA TRBJ2-7 14 few TRBV20-1 CSARRGGQTYEQYF TGCAGTGCTAGAAGGGGGGGACAGACCTACGAGCAGTACTTC
TRBD2 TRBJ2-3 16 NA TRBV6-5 CTSSYRTSGSTDTQYF TGTACCAGCAGTTACCGGACTAGCGGAAGCACAGATACGCAGTATTTT
TRBD2 TRBJ2-5 16 NA TRBV7-2 CASSLGLAGYQETQYF TGTGCCAGCAGCTTGGGACTAGCGGGGTACCAAGAGACCCAGTACTTC
TRBD2 TRBJ2-7 16 NA TRBV5-1 CASSSAETSGKYEQYF TGCGCCAGCAGCTCGGCGGAGACTAGCGGGAAGTACGAGCAGTACTTC